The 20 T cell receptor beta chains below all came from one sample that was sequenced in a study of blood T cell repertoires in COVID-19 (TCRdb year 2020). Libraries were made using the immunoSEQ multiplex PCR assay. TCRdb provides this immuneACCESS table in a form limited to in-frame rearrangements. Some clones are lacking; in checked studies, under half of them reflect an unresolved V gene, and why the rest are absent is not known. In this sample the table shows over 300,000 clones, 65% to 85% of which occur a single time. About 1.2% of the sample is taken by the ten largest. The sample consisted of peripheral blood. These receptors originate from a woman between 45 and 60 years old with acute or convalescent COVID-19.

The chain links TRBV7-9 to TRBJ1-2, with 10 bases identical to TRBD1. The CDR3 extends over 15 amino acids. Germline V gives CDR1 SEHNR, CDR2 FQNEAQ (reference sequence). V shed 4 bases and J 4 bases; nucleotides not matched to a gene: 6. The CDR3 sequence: CASSSKGTGVYGYTF. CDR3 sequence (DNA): TGTGCCAGCAGCTCAAAGGGGACAGGGGTCTATGGCTACACCTTC.

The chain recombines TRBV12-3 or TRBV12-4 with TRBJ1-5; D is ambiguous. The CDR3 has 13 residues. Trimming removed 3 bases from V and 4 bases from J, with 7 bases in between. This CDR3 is CASSLRLNQPQHF. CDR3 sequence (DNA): TGTGCCAGCAGTTTGAGGTTGAATCAGCCCCAGCATTTT.

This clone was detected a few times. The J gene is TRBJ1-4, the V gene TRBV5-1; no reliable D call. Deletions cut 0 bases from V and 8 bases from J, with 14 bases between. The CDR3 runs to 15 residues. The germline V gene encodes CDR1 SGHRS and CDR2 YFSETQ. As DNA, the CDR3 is TGCGCCAGCAGCTTGGTGACGGGGAAAGGGGAAAAACTGTTTTTT. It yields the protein CASSLVTGKGEKLFF.

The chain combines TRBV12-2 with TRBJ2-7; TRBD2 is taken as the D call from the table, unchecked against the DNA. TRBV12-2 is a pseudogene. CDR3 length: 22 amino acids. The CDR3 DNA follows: TGTGCAAGTCGCTTACTTGCCACGAACCTCCCACGGAGGGCAACAAACAACTACGAGCAGTACTTC. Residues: CASRLLATNLPRRATNNYEQYF.

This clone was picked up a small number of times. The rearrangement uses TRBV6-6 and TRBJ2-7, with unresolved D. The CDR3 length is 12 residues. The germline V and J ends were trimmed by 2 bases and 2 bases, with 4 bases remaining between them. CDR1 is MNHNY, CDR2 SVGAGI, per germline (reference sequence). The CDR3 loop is CASSYATYEQYF. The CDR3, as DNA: TGTGCCAGCAGTTACGCGACCTACGAGCAGTACTTC.

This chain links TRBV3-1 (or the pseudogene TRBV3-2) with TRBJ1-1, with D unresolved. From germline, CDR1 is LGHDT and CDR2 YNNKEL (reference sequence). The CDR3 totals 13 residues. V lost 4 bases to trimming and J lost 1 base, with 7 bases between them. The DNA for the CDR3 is TGTGCCAGCAGCCCAAACTCGAACACTGAAGCTTTCTTT. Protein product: CASSPNSNTEAFF.

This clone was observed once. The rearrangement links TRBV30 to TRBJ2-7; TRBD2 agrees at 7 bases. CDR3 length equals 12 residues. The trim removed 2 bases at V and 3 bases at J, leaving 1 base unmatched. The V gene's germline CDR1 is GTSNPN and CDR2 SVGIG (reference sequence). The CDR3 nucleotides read TGTGCCTGGAGTCCTAGCGGCTACGAGCAGTACTTC. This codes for CAWSPSGYEQYF.

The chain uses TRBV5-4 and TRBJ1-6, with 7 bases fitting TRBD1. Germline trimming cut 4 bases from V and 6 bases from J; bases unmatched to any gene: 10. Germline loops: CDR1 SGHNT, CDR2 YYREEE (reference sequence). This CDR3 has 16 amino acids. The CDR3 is CASSGPTGDRNSPLHF. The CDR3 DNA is TGTGCCAGCAGCGGCCCAACAGGGGATCGTAATTCACCCCTCCACTTT.

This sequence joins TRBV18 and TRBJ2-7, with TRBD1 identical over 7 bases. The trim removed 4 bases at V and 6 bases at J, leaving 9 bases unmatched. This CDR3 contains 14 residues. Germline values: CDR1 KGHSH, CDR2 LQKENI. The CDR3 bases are TGTGCCAGCTCACAGAGACAGGGATCGGGCGAGCAGTACGTC. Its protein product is CASSQRQGSGEQYV.

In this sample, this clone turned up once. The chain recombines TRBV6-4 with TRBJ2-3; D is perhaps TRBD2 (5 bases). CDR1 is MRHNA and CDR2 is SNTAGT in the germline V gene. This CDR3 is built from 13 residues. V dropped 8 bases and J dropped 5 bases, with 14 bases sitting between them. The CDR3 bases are TGTGCCAGCGCGAGGAGGTGGCAAGATACGCAGTATTTT. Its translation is CASARRWQDTQYF.

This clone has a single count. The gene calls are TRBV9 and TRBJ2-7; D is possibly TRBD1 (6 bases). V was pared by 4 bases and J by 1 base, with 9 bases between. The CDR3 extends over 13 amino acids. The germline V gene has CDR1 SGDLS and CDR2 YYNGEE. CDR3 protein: CASSRDRSYEQYF. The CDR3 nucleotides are TGTGCCAGCAGCCGAGACAGGTCCTACGAGCAGTACTTC. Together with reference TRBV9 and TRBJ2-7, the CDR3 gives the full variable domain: DSGVTQTPKHLITATGQRVTLRCSPRSGDLSVYWYQQSLDQGLQFLIQYYNGEERAKGNILERFSAQQFPDLHSELNLSSLELGDSALYFCASSRDRSYEQYFGPGTRLTVT.

The CDR3 loop reads CASSPRGLVNTEAFF. As DNA, the CDR3 is TGTGCCAGTAGTCCGAGGGGGTTAGTGAACACTGAAGCTTTCTTT. This rearrangement joins TRBV19 to TRBJ1-1; D might be TRBD1 (6 bases). Per germline, CDR1 LNHDA and CDR2 SQIVND (reference sequence). The CDR3 spans 15 residues. Trimming shortened V by 5 bases and J by 0 bases, and 13 bases separated the two germline ends.

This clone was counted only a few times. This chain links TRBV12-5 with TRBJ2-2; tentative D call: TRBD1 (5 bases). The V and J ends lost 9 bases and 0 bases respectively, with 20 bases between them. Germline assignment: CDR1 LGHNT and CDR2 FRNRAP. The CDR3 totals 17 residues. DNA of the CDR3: TGTGCTAGCGCTAGGACAAGCCTCTCCCCGAACACCGGGGAGCTGTTTTTT. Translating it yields CASARTSLSPNTGELFF.

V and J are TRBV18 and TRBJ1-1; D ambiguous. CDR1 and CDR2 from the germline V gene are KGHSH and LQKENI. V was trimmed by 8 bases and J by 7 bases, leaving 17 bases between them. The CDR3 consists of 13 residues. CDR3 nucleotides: TGTGCCAGCATCCCCGCAGGCGGGGATGAAGCTTTCTTT. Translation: CASIPAGGDEAFF.

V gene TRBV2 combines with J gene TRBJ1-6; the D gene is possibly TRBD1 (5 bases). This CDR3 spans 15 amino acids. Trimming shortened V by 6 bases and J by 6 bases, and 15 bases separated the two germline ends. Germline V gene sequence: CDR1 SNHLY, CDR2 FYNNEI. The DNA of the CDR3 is TGTGCCAGCAGGGGGCGGGGAGTATCTAATTCACCCCTCCACTTT. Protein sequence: CASRGRGVSNSPLHF.

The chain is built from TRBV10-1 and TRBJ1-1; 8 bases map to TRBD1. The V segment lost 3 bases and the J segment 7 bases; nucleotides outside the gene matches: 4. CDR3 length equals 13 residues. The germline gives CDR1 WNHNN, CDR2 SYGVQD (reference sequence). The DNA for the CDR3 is TGCGCCAGCAGTGAATGGACAGGGCGTGAAGCTTTCTTT. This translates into CASSEWTGREAFF.

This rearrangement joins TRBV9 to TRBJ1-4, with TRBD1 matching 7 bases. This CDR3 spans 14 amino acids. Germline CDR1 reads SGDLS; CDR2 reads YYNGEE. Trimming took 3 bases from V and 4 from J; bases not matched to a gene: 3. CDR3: CASSAGQLNEKLFF. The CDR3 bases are TGTGCCAGCAGCGCGGGACAGCTTAATGAAAAACTGTTTTTT.

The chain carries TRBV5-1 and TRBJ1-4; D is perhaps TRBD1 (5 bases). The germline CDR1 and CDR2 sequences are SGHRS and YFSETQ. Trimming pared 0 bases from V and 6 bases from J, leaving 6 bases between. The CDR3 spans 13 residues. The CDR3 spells CASSLVGDEKLFF. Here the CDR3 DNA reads TGCGCCAGCAGCTTGGTAGGGGATGAAAAACTGTTTTTT.

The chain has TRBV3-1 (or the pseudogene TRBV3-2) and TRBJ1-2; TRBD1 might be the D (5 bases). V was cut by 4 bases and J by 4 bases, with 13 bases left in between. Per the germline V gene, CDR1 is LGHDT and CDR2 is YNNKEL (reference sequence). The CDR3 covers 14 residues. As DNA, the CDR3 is TGTGCCAGCAGCCCAGTTACAGGCTTCTATGGCTACACCTTC. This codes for CASSPVTGFYGYTF.

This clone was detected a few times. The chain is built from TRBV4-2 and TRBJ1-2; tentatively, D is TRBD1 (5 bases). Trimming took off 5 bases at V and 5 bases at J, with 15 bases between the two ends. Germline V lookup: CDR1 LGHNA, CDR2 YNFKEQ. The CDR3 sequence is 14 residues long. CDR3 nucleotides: TGTGCCAGCAGCGACGTATCCGACAGTTATGGCTACACCTTC. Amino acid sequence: CASSDVSDSYGYTF.